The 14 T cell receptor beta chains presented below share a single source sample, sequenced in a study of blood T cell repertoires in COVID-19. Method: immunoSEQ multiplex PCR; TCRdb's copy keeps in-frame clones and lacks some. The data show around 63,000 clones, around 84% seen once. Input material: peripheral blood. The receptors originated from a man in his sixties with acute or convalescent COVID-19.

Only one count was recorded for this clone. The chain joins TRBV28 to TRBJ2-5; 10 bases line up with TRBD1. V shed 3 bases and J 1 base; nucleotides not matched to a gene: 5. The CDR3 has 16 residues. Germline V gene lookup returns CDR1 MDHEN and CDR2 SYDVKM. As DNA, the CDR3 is TGTGCCAGCAGTTTTTCCGGGACAGGGGCCCAAGAGACCCAGTACTTC. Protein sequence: CASSFSGTGAQETQYF.

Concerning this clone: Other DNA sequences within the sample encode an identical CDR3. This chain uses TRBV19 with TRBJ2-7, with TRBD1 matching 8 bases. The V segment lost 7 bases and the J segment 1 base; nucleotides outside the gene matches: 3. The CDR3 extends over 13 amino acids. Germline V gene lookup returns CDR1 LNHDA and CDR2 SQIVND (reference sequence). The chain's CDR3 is CASKGTGSYEQYF. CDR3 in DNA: TGTGCCAGTAAGGGGACAGGTTCCTACGAGCAGTACTTC.

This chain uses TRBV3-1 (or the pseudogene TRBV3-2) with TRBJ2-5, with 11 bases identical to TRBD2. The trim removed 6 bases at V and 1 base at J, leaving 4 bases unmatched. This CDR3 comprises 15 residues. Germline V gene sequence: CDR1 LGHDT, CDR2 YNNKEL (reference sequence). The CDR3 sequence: CASRLAGGSQETQYF. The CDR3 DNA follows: TGTGCCAGCAGGCTAGCGGGGGGCTCCCAAGAGACCCAGTACTTC.

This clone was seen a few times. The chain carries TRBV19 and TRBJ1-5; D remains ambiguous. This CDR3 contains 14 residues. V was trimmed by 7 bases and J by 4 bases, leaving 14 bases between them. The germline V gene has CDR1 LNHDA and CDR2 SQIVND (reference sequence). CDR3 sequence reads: CASTEASGNQPQHF. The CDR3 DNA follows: TGTGCCAGTACCGAAGCGTCCGGGAATCAGCCCCAGCATTTT.

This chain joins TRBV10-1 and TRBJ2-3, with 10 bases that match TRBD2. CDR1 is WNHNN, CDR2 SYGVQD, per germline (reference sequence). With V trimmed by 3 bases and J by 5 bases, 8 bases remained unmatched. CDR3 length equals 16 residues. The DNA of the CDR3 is TGCGCCAGCAGTGACCAGCGGGGGGGCCTGGTAGATACGCAGTATTTT. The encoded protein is CASSDQRGGLVDTQYF.

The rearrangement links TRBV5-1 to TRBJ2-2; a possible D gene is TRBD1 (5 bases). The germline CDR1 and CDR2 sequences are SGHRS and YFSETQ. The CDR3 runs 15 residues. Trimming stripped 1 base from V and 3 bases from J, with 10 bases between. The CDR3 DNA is TGCGCCAGCAGCTTGCGACAGCAATACACCGGGGAGCTGTTTTTT. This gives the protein CASSLRQQYTGELFF.

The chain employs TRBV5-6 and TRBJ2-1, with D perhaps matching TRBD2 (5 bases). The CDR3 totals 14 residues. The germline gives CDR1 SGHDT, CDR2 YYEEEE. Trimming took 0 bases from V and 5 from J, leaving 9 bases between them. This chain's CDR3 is CASSLGPGNNEQFF. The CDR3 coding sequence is TGTGCCAGCAGCTTGGGGCCGGGGAACAATGAGCAGTTCTTC. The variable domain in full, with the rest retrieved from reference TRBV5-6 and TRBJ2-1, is DAGVTQSPTHLIKTRGQQVTLRCSPKSGHDTVSWYQQALGQGPQFIFQYYEEEERQRGNFPDRFSGHQFPNYSSELNVNALLLGDSALYLCASSLGPGNNEQFFGPGTRLTVL.

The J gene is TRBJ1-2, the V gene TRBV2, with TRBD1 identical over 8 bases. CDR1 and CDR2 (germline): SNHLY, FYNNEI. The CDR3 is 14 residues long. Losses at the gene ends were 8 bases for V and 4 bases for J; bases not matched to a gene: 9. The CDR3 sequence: CASRLGQGAYGYTF. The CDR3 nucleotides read TGTGCCAGCCGTCTGGGGCAGGGGGCCTATGGCTACACCTTC.

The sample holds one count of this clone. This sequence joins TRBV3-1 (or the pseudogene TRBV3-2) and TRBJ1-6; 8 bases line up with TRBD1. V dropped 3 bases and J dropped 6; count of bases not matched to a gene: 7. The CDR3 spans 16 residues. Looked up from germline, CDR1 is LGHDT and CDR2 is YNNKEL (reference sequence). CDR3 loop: CASSHRLRGRNSPLHF. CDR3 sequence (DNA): TGTGCCAGCAGCCATCGCCTCAGGGGGCGTAATTCACCCCTCCACTTT.

The CDR3 here is CASIGFQGTEAFF. DNA for the CDR3: TGTGCCAGTATAGGGTTCCAGGGGACTGAAGCTTTCTTT. The rearrangement joins TRBV12-3 or TRBV12-4 to TRBJ1-1; the D gene is possibly TRBD1 (6 bases). The CDR3 is 13 residues long. Trimming shortened V by 9 bases and J by 5 bases, and 16 bases separated the two germline ends.

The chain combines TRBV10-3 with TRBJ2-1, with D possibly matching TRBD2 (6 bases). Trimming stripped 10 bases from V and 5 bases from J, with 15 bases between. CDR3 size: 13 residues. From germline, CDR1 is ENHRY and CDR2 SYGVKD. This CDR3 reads CASRGVADNEQFF. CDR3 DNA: TGTGCCAGTCGCGGGGTAGCAGACAATGAGCAGTTCTTC.

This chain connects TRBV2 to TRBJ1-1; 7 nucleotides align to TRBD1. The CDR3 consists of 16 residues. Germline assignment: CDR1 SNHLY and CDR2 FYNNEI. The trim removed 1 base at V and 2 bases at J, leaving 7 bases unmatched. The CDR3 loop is CASSEGAGGFNTEAFF. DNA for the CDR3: TGTGCCAGCAGTGAAGGCGCAGGGGGATTTAACACTGAAGCTTTCTTT.

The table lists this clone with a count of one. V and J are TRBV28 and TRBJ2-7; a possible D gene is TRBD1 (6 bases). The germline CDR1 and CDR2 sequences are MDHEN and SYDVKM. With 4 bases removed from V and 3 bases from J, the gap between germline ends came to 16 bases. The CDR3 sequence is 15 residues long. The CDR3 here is CASSSPGHNFYEQYF. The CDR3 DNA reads TGTGCCAGCAGTTCCCCGGGACACAACTTCTACGAGCAGTACTTC.

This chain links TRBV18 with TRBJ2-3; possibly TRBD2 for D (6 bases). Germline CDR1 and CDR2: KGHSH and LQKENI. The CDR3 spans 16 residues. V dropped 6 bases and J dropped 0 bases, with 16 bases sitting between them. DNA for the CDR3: TGTGCCAGCTCTGCCACTAGCTCGGTTAGCACAGATACGCAGTATTTT. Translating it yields CASSATSSVSTDTQYF.